A single sample is the source of the 22 T cell receptor beta chains below, sequenced in a study of blood T cell repertoires in COVID-19. Sequencing was performed with immunoSEQ multiplex PCR; in TCRdb, only in-frame clones are kept and a portion is missing. Here the sample spans 95,000 to 150,000 clones, 65% to 80% being singletons. The sequenced sample consisted of peripheral blood. These receptors came from a human donor with acute or convalescent COVID-19. The donor label of this sample is uncertain.

The chain joins TRBV10-1 to TRBJ1-5, with D possibly being TRBD1 (5 bases). Trimming stripped 10 bases from V and 7 bases from J, with 20 bases between. CDR1 WNHNN and CDR2 SYGVQD come from the germline V gene (reference sequence). This CDR3 has 14 residues. For the CDR3, the DNA is TGCGCCATCGCCCCCGGGGGTTTGGAACAGCCCCAGCATTTT. This sequence encodes CAIAPGGLEQPQHF.

The chain is built from TRBV28 and TRBJ2-2, with TRBD2 as a possible D gene (6 bases). Trimming left V 5 bases short and J 3 bases short, with 13 bases between. The CDR3 runs to 15 residues. Germline V gene lookup returns CDR1 MDHEN and CDR2 SYDVKM. The DNA for the CDR3 is TGTGCCAGCAGTCTAGCGCGCGGATACACCGGGGAGCTGTTTTTT. Translation: CASSLARGYTGELFF. The full variable domain, rest sourced from reference TRBV28 and TRBJ2-2, is DVKVTQSSRYLVKRTGEKVFLECVQDMDHENMFWYRQDPGLGLRLIYFSYDVKMKEKGDIPEGYSVSREKKERFSLILESASTNQTSMYLCASSLARGYTGELFFGEGSRLTVL.

CDR3 DNA: TGTGCCAGTAGTATAGAGGGGCATGTATTACAGCCCCAGCATTTT. Translated, it gives CASSIEGHVLQPQHF. This sequence joins TRBV19 and TRBJ1-5; maybe TRBD1 (5 bases). Germline lookup yields CDR1 LNHDA and CDR2 SQIVND (reference sequence). This CDR3 spans 15 amino acids. Trimming cost V 0 bases and J 7 bases, with 13 bases left between them. The full variable domain, rest sourced from reference TRBV19 and TRBJ1-5, is DGGITQSPKYLFRKEGQNVTLSCEQNLNHDAMYWYRQDPGQGLRLIYYSQIVNDFQKGDIAEGYSVSREKKESFPLTVTSAQKNPTAFYLCASSIEGHVLQPQHFGDGTRLSIL.

In this sample, this clone turned up once. The CDR3: CASSKIGAGTYEQYF. CDR3 DNA sequence: TGTGCCAGTAGTAAAATTGGGGCCGGTACCTACGAGCAGTACTTC. The chain couples TRBV19 to TRBJ2-7, with D tentatively TRBD1 (5 bases). This CDR3 contains 15 residues. Germline V gives CDR1 LNHDA, CDR2 SQIVND (reference sequence). V dropped 4 bases and J dropped 2 bases, with 15 bases sitting between them.

This rearrangement joins TRBV30 to TRBJ1-1; D is unclear. V was pared by 6 bases and J by 0 bases, with 8 bases between. The CDR3 totals 12 residues. Germline-derived CDR1 and CDR2 are GTSNPN and SVGIG (reference sequence). Here the CDR3 DNA reads TGTGCCTGTGGCAGAATGAACACTGAAGCTTTCTTT. It specifies CACGRMNTEAFF.

The chain joins TRBV6-1 to TRBJ2-7; 7 nucleotides agree with TRBD1. The CDR3 sequence is 17 residues long. The ends lost 1 base at V and 0 bases at J; junction bases unmatched: 9. Germline V CDR1 and CDR2: MNHNS, SASEGT. CDR3 residues: CASSEGGTARSSYEQYF. The CDR3 bases are TGTGCCAGCAGTGAAGGGGGGACAGCTAGAAGCTCCTACGAGCAGTACTTC.

The V gene is TRBV27, the J gene TRBJ1-1; D may be TRBD1 (6 bases). CDR1 and CDR2 (germline): MNHEY, SMNVEV (reference sequence). The CDR3 contains 15 residues. The ends were cut back, 6 bases at V and 0 bases at J, with 14 bases in the middle. CDR3 in amino acids: CASRPYRDLNTEAFF. The DNA for the CDR3 is TGTGCCAGCAGACCCTACAGGGACCTGAACACTGAAGCTTTCTTT.

The CDR3 DNA reads TGTGCCTGGAGCCGTAGCTCCTATAATTCACCCCTCCACTTT. Its protein product is CAWSRSSYNSPLHF. The rearrangement uses TRBV30 and TRBJ1-6; D uncertain. V was shortened by 3 bases and J by 0 bases, with 6 bases between the two germline ends. CDR3 length: 14 residues. The germline V gene encodes CDR1 GTSNPN and CDR2 SVGIG (reference sequence).

This clone was seen a handful of times. V is TRBV2 and J is TRBJ1-5, with D possibly being TRBD1 (5 bases). The germline V and J ends were trimmed by 5 bases and 3 bases, with 11 bases remaining between them. This CDR3 region has 14 residues. Germline V gives CDR1 SNHLY, CDR2 FYNNEI. The CDR3 DNA is TGTGCCAGCAGTCCAGGGATCACCAATCAGCCCCAGCATTTT. Encoded protein: CASSPGITNQPQHF. Together with reference TRBV2 and TRBJ1-5, the CDR3 gives the full variable domain: EPEVTQTPSHQVTQMGQEVILRCVPISNHLYFYWYRQILGQKVEFLVSFYNNEISEKSEIFDDQFSVERPDGSNFTLKIRSTKLEDSAMYFCASSPGITNQPQHFGDGTRLSIL.

The V call is TRBV2, the J call TRBJ2-3; a weak D match, TRBD2 (6 bases). Germline CDR1 SNHLY, CDR2 FYNNEI. Trimming stripped 6 bases from V and 5 bases from J, with 15 bases between. This CDR3 comprises 14 residues. Here the CDR3 DNA reads TGTGCCAGCAGGCCTACGTGGCGGGGAGATACGCAGTATTTT. This translates into CASRPTWRGDTQYF.

The rearrangement uses TRBV5-6 and TRBJ1-2, with D unclear. V was shortened by 3 bases and J by 6 bases, with 6 bases between the two germline ends. Germline V CDR1 and CDR2: SGHDT, YYEEEE. This CDR3 comprises 11 residues. In DNA form, the CDR3 reads TGTGCCAGCAGCTCCGGGAATGGCTACACCTTC. Protein: CASSSGNGYTF.

This clone came up a few times. Other DNA sequences of this sample code for an identical CDR3. The J gene is TRBJ1-5, the V gene TRBV3-1 (or the pseudogene TRBV3-2); weak D call: TRBD1 (6 bases). Germline-derived CDR1 and CDR2 are LGHDT and YNNKEL (reference sequence). The CDR3 totals 14 residues. V was shortened by 1 base and J by 4 bases, with 8 bases between the two germline ends. The CDR3 spells CASSQGRGNQPQHF. The CDR3 region has the DNA TGTGCCAGCAGCCAAGGTAGGGGGAATCAGCCCCAGCATTTT.

In its sample, this clone was seen many times. V and J are TRBV24-1 and TRBJ1-5, with D possibly being TRBD1 (6 bases). Trimming removed 3 bases at V and 6 bases at J, with 11 bases between. CDR1 and CDR2 from the germline V gene are KGHDR and SFDVKD. The CDR3 sequence is 14 residues long. For the CDR3, the DNA is TGTGCCACCAGTGATCCACTGACAGGTCAGCCCCAGCATTTT. Protein sequence: CATSDPLTGQPQHF.

The chain joins TRBV12-3 or TRBV12-4 to TRBJ2-5; unclear D gene. The V end lost 6 bases, the J end lost 1 base, and 9 bases lay between the germline ends. The CDR3 loop spans 13 amino acids. This CDR3 is CASRRRFQETQYF. CDR3 bases: TGTGCCAGCAGGAGGCGGTTCCAAGAGACCCAGTACTTC.

The chain combines TRBV7-9 with TRBJ2-3; D is unresolved. The CDR3 spans 14 residues. Trimming took 2 bases from V and 1 from J, leaving 7 bases between them. Germline V gene sequence: CDR1 SEHNR, CDR2 FQNEAQ (reference sequence). The CDR3 loop is CASSLFQGTDTQYF. CDR3 nucleotides: TGTGCCAGCAGCTTATTTCAGGGCACAGATACGCAGTATTTT.

This clone was found once. The chain employs TRBV11-2 and TRBJ1-2; 8 nucleotides align to TRBD1. After removal of 1 base from V and 4 bases from J, the junction contained 5 bases not matched to a gene. The CDR3 contains 15 residues. Germline-derived CDR1 and CDR2 are SGHAT and FQNNGV. In nucleotides, the CDR3 is TGTGCCAGCAGCTTAGGTCAGGGGGCGAGCTATGGCTACACCTTC. Translation: CASSLGQGASYGYTF.

The genes are TRBV7-6 and TRBJ2-5, with 10 bases aligning to TRBD2. Germline V gene lookup returns CDR1 SGHVS and CDR2 FNYEAQ. Unmatched junction bases numbered 8, after V lost 5 bases and J lost 2 bases. This CDR3 has 16 amino acids. CDR3 sequence: CASSPGGAGGQETQYF. The CDR3 coding sequence is TGTGCCAGCAGCCCCGGGGGAGCGGGGGGGCAAGAGACCCAGTACTTC.

This clone was recorded many times. In DNA, the CDR3 is TGCAGCACTTTCGGGACAGATGGCTACACCTTC. Translated: CSTFGTDGYTF. The rearrangement links TRBV20-1 to TRBJ1-2, with 7 bases identical to TRBD1. Germline CDR1 is DFQATT and CDR2 is SNEGSKA (reference sequence). This CDR3 contains 11 residues.

The rearrangement joins TRBV4-1 to TRBJ2-1; TRBD2 is a possible D gene (5 bases). Germline V lookup: CDR1 MGHRA, CDR2 YSYEKL. This CDR3 has 14 amino acids. V lost 4 bases and J 6 bases, leaving 13 bases between the germline ends. CDR3 nucleotide sequence: TGCGCCAGCAGCCGTGGGTTTGCGGGCAATGAGCAGTTCTTC. Amino acids: CASSRGFAGNEQFF.

This clone was seen once. The chain is built from TRBV4-1 and TRBJ2-3; 13 positions match TRBD2. V gave up 6 bases and J gave up 7 bases; unmatched junction bases: 4. Germline V CDR1 and CDR2: MGHRA, YSYEKL. This CDR3 comprises 14 residues. The CDR3 bases are TGCGCCAGCAGACTAGCGGGGGGGCCAAATACGCAGTATTTT. The encoded protein is CASRLAGGPNTQYF.

In this sample, this clone turned up once. The gene calls are TRBV7-9 and TRBJ1-2; D is uncertain. The germline V gene has CDR1 SEHNR and CDR2 FQNEAQ (reference sequence). Trimming took off 0 bases at V and 1 base at J, with 9 bases between the two ends. The CDR3 contains 15 residues. In DNA form, the CDR3 reads TGTGCCAGCAGCTTAGCGGGCCGGAATAACTATGGCTACACCTTC. Residues: CASSLAGRNNYGYTF.

The chain combines TRBV5-1 with TRBJ1-3; 9 nucleotides line up with TRBD1. The CDR3 totals 14 residues. Germline V gives CDR1 SGHRS, CDR2 YFSETQ. Losses at the gene ends were 4 bases for V and 4 bases for J; bases not matched to a gene: 3. The CDR3 loop reads CASSPGQGGNTIYF. The CDR3 DNA follows: TGCGCCAGCAGCCCAGGACAGGGGGGAAACACCATATATTTT.